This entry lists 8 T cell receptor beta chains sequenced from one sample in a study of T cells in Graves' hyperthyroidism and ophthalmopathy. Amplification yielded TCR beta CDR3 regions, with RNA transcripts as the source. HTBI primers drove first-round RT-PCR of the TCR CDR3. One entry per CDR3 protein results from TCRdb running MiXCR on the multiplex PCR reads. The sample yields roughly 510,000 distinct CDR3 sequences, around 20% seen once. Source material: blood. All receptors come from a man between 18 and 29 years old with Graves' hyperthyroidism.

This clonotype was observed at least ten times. The CDR3 DNA follows: TGCAGCGTTGATTTTCGGCAGGTCGACACTGAAGCTTTCTTT. Translated, it gives CSVDFRQVDTEAFF. The chain carries TRBV29-1 and TRBJ1-1; D remains unclear. The V end was cut by 3 bases, the J end by 3 bases, with 14 bases between. The CDR3 length is 14 residues. Germline V CDR1 and CDR2: SQVTM, ANQGSEA. The full variable domain, completed using reference TRBV29-1 and TRBJ1-1, is SAVISQKPSRDICQRGTSLTIQCQVDSQVTMMFWYRQQPGQSLTLIATANQGSEATYESGFVIDKFPISRPNLTFSTLTVSNMSPEDSSIYLCSVDFRQVDTEAFFGQGTRLTVV.

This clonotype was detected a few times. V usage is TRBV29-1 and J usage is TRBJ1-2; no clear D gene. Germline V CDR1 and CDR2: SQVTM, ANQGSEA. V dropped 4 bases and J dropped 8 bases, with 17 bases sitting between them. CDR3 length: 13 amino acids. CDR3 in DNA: TGCAGCGTTGGTCGGTCCAAGAGTGACGGCTACACCTTC. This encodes CSVGRSKSDGYTF.

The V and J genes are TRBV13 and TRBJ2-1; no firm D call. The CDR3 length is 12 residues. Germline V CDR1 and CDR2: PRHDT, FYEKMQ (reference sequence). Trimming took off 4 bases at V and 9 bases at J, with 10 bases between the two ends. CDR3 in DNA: TGTGCCAGCAGCTGGGGTGCAGTTGAGCAGTTCTTC. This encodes CASSWGAVEQFF.

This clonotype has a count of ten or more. CDR3 sequence: CASSLVSGQRPYGYTF. CDR3 coding DNA: TGTGCCAGCAGCTTAGTGTCGGGACAGCGACCCTATGGCTACACCTTC. The V call is TRBV11-2, the J call TRBJ1-2; TRBD1 matches 7 bases. The CDR3 has 16 residues. Germline lookup yields CDR1 SGHAT and CDR2 FQNNGV. V lost 1 base and J lost 4; bases outside the gene matches: 9.

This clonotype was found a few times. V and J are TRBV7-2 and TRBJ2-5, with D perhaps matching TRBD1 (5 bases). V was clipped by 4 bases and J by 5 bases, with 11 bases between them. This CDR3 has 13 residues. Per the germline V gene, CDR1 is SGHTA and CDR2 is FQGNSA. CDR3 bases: TGTGCCAGCAGCTCCCCAGGGATGGAGACCCAGTACTTC. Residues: CASSSPGMETQYF. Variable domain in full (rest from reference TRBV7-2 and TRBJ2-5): GAGVSQSPSNKVTEKGKDVELRCDPISGHTALYWYRQSLGQGLEFLIYFQGNSAPDKSGLPSDRFSAERTGGSVSTLTIQRTQQEDSAVYLCASSSPGMETQYFGPGTRLLVL.

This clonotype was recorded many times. The CDR3 DNA reads as TGTGCCTGGAGTGGACTAGCGGGGGGCCTGTACTTC. It translates to CAWSGLAGGLYF. This chain uses TRBV30 with TRBJ2-7, with 13 bases fitting TRBD2. V lost 1 base to trimming and J lost 12 bases; unmatched junction nucleotides: 3. This CDR3 region has 12 residues. Germline CDR1 and CDR2: GTSNPN and SVGIG (reference sequence). The complete variable domain, with remaining parts taken from reference TRBV30 and TRBJ2-7, reads SQTIHQWPATLVQPVGSPLSLECTVEGTSNPNLYWYRQAAGRGLQLLFYSVGIGQISSEVPQNLSASRPQDRQFILSSKKLLLSDSGFYLCAWSGLAGGLYFGPGTRLTVT.

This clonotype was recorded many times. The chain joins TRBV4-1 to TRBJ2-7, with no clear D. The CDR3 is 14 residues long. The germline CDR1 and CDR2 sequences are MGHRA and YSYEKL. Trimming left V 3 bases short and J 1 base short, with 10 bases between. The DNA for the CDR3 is TGCGCCAGCAGCCAGGAGACTGCTTCCTACGAGCAGTACTTC. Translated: CASSQETASYEQYF.

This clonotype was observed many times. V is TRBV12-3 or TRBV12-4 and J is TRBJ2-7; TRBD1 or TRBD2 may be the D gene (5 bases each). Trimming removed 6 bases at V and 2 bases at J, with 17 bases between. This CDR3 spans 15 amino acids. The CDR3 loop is CASSFERGRAYEQYF. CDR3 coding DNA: TGTGCCAGCAGCTTTGAACGGGGCAGGGCCTACGAGCAGTACTTC.